A single sample is the source of the 10 T cell receptor beta chains below, sequenced in a study of control samples from healthy donors and cancer patients. Assay: immunoSEQ multiplex PCR; the TCRdb copy retains only in-frame clones and omits some. This sample's clone table lists about 190,000 clones. What was sequenced was blood. Every receptor here comes from a woman aged 30 to 39 in good health.

This sequence joins TRBV20-1 and TRBJ1-1, with TRBD1 as a possible D gene (5 bases). Germline CDR1 and CDR2: DFQATT and SNEGSKA (reference sequence). The CDR3 totals 11 residues. The CDR3 bases are TGCGAACAGGTTCTGAACACTGAAGCTTTCTTT. Amino acids: CEQVLNTEAFF.

The genes are TRBV4-3 and TRBJ1-1; no definite D call. The germline V gene has CDR1 LGHNA and CDR2 YSLEER. The CDR3 covers 13 residues. The V end lost 4 bases, the J end lost 12 bases, and 18 bases lay between the germline ends. In nucleotides, the CDR3 is TGCGCCAGCAGCCCAAACGGCAGCCCTAATACTTTCTTT. Its protein product is CASSPNGSPNTFF.

The chain employs TRBV21-1 and TRBJ1-5. TRBV21-1 is reported as a pseudogene. There are 12 residues in the CDR3. CDR3 loop: CASPEGAQPQHF. Written as DNA, the CDR3 is TGTGCCAGCCCGGAGGGTGCGCAGCCCCAGCATTTT.

Regarding this clone: The same CDR3 also results from other DNA sequences found in this sample. The V call is TRBV7-9, the J call TRBJ1-3, with unresolved D. Per the germline V gene, CDR1 is SEHNR and CDR2 is FQNEAQ (reference sequence). V was pared by 5 bases and J by 0 bases, with 11 bases between. The CDR3 runs to 15 residues. The CDR3 region is CASSPRRSSGNTIYF. DNA for the CDR3: TGTGCCAGCAGCCCACGTCGCAGCTCTGGAAACACCATATATTTT.

The V call is TRBV14, the J call TRBJ2-1; the match to TRBD2 covers 9 bases. This CDR3 is built from 15 residues. J was trimmed by 1 base and V by 4 bases; bases with no gene match: 2. Germline CDR1 SGHDN, CDR2 FVKESK. The CDR3 here is CASSLTSGSYNEQFF. The CDR3 nucleotides read TGTGCCAGCAGCCTGACTAGCGGTTCCTACAATGAGCAGTTCTTC. The full variable domain, completed using reference TRBV14 and TRBJ2-1, is EAGVTQFPSHSVIEKGQTVTLRCDPISGHDNLYWYRRVMGKEIKFLLHFVKESKQDESGMPNNRFLAERTGGTYSTLKVQPAELEDSGVYFCASSLTSGSYNEQFFGPGTRLTVL.

CDR3 amino acids: CASSSTDRVTDTQYF. CDR3 DNA: TGTGCCAGCAGCTCGACTGACAGGGTCACAGATACGCAGTATTTT. The chain uses TRBV7-9 and TRBJ2-3, with 7 bases identical to TRBD1. The CDR3 is made up of 15 amino acids. Trimming at V came to 4 bases and at J to 2 bases, leaving 6 bases not matched to a gene. The V gene's germline CDR1 is SEHNR and CDR2 FQNEAQ (reference sequence).

This chain uses TRBV5-6 with TRBJ1-1; the D gene is possibly TRBD1 (5 bases). Per germline, CDR1 SGHDT and CDR2 YYEEEE. The CDR3 covers 15 residues. V was pared by 4 bases and J by 1 base, with 14 bases between. CDR3 sequence: CASSKGDGENTEAFF. DNA of the CDR3: TGTGCCAGCAGCAAAGGGGACGGAGAGAACACTGAAGCTTTCTTT.

The genes are TRBV29-1 and TRBJ1-4; D uncertain. The CDR3 has 12 residues. CDR1 SQVTM and CDR2 ANQGSEA come from the germline V gene. V was clipped by 0 bases and J by 14 bases, with 13 bases between them. The CDR3 loop is CSVEDRPAELFF. The CDR3 DNA reads as TGCAGCGTTGAAGACAGGCCCGCAGAGCTGTTTTTT.

This chain joins TRBV7-3 and TRBJ2-1; 10 bases are shared with TRBD2. Germline V gene sequence: CDR1 SGHTA, CDR2 FQGTGA. J gave up 4 bases and V 3 bases, and 3 bases lay outside the gene matches. This CDR3 comprises 15 residues. CDR3 protein: CASSFGSGGYNEQFF. CDR3 DNA: TGTGCCAGCAGCTTTGGTAGCGGGGGGTACAATGAGCAGTTCTTC.

This chain joins TRBV19 and TRBJ2-1; 8 positions match TRBD2. The CDR3 covers 14 residues. Germline-derived CDR1 and CDR2 are LNHDA and SQIVND (reference sequence). Trimming at V came to 7 bases and at J to 8 bases, leaving 10 bases not matched to a gene. CDR3 coding DNA: TGTGCCAGTAACTTTGTAGCGGGGTGGGATGAGCAGTTCTTC. Residues: CASNFVAGWDEQFF.